These T cell receptor beta chains were read from a single sample in a study of CD4+ T cells in melanoma. Clones were sequenced by immunoSEQ multiplex PCR, and TCRdb holds only the in-frame ones, with some missing. The top ten clones hold over 1.5% of a sample with about 140,000 clones, nearly 95% of them seen once. The receptor source for this set is a human donor with melanoma. Each CDR3 is given with its conserved first and last residue. Fields, in order: CDR3 protein, CDR3 DNA, V gene, clone size, D gene, J gene. A D gene is named only where the DNA matches it firmly. Expanded clones get a size class; other rows say once, few or many, or leave the size out.

CDR3 protein: CAWSAGLSNQPQHF
CDR3 DNA: TGTGCCTGGAGTGCAGGACTTAGCAATCAGCCCCAGCATTTT
V gene: TRBV30
clone size: .
D gene: .
J gene: TRBJ1-5

CDR3 protein: CASSLAVGGSSYEQYF
CDR3 DNA: TGTGCCAGCAGCTTAGCGGTGGGGGGAAGCTCCTACGAGCAGTACTTC
V gene: TRBV7-9
clone size: .
D gene: .
J gene: TRBJ2-7

CDR3 protein: CASSLGGTDSNQPQHF
CDR3 DNA: TGTGCCAGCAGCTTGGGTGGGACAGATAGCAATCAGCCCCAGCATTTT
V gene: TRBV5-4
clone size: .
D gene: TRBD1
J gene: TRBJ1-5

CDR3 protein: CASGTSGGIHTQYF
CDR3 DNA: TGTGCCAGCGGAACTAGCGGGGGGATCCATACGCAGTATTTT
V gene: TRBV7-2
clone size: few
D gene: TRBD2
J gene: TRBJ2-3

CDR3 protein: CASSSDGNYGYTF
CDR3 DNA: TGCGCCAGCAGCTCTGACGGGAACTATGGCTACACCTTC
V gene: TRBV5-1
clone size: .
D gene: .
J gene: TRBJ1-2

CDR3 protein: CAISDTGTRNTGELFF
CDR3 DNA: TGTGCCATCAGTGATACCGGGACAAGGAACACCGGGGAGCTGTTTTTT
V gene: TRBV10-3
clone size: .
D gene: .
J gene: TRBJ2-2

CDR3 protein: CASSSDVLRAGANVLTF
CDR3 DNA: TGTGCCAGCAGTTCGGATGTACTTCGCGCTGGGGCCAACGTCCTGACTTTC
V gene: TRBV5-5
clone size: .
D gene: .
J gene: TRBJ2-6

CDR3 protein: CASSGGETVNTEAFF
CDR3 DNA: TGTGCCAGCAGTGGGGGGGAGACAGTGAACACTGAAGCTTTCTTT
V gene: TRBV6-1
clone size: once
D gene: .
J gene: TRBJ1-1

CDR3 protein: CASSLVVAEQYF
CDR3 DNA: TGTGCCAGCAGCTTAGTGGTAGCGGAGCAGTACTTC
V gene: TRBV7-2
clone size: once
D gene: .
J gene: TRBJ2-7

CDR3 protein: CASSRTGLGANVLTF
CDR3 DNA: TGTGCCAGCAGCCGGACAGGGCTCGGGGCCAACGTCCTGACTTTC
V gene: TRBV7-2
clone size: .
D gene: TRBD1
J gene: TRBJ2-6

CDR3 protein: CASSAPGQGTGELFF
CDR3 DNA: TGTGCCAGCAGCGCGCCAGGACAGGGCACCGGGGAGCTGTTTTTT
V gene: TRBV7-9
clone size: once
D gene: TRBD1
J gene: TRBJ2-2

CDR3 protein: CASSFRLGSGDTQYF
CDR3 DNA: TGTGCCAGCAGCTTCCGTTTGGGGAGCGGAGATACGCAGTATTTT
V gene: TRBV7-8
clone size: .
D gene: .
J gene: TRBJ2-3

CDR3 protein: CASRAGRLAYNEQFF
CDR3 DNA: TGTGCCAGCAGGGCGGGGCGCCTAGCATACAATGAGCAGTTCTTC
V gene: TRBV6-5
clone size: .
D gene: .
J gene: TRBJ2-1

CDR3 protein: CASSLAGAASIGGYTF
CDR3 DNA: TGTGCCAGCAGCTTGGCAGGGGCCGCCAGCATCGGTGGCTACACCTTC
V gene: TRBV7-9
clone size: .
D gene: .
J gene: TRBJ1-2

CDR3 protein: CASSEEGTGGEKLFF
CDR3 DNA: TGTGCCAGCAGTGAAGAGGGGACTGGTGGCGAAAAACTGTTTTTT
V gene: TRBV6-1
clone size: few
D gene: .
J gene: TRBJ1-4

CDR3 protein: CASSPGSSAADTQYF
CDR3 DNA: TGTGCCAGCAGCCCCGGTTCTAGCGCCGCAGATACGCAGTATTTT
V gene: TRBV7-3
clone size: .
D gene: .
J gene: TRBJ2-3

CDR3 protein: CAWSLGRRETQYF
CDR3 DNA: TGTGCCTGGAGTCTGGGCCGACGAGAGACCCAGTACTTC
V gene: TRBV30
clone size: .
D gene: .
J gene: TRBJ2-5

CDR3 protein: CSVRSGRNTIYF
CDR3 DNA: TGCAGCGTTAGGTCGGGCAGGAACACCATATATTTT
V gene: TRBV29-1
clone size: .
D gene: .
J gene: TRBJ1-3

CDR3 protein: CASSLDRAGPLHF
CDR3 DNA: TGCGCCAGCAGCTTGGACAGGGCGGGCCCCCTCCACTTT
V gene: TRBV5-1
clone size: .
D gene: .
J gene: TRBJ1-6

CDR3 protein: CSVFLGGTSETQYF
CDR3 DNA: TGCAGCGTTTTTCTAGGGGGTACCAGTGAGACCCAGTACTTC
V gene: TRBV29-1
clone size: .
D gene: .
J gene: TRBJ2-5

CDR3 protein: CASSQVMGGTGYTF
CDR3 DNA: TGTGCCAGCAGCCAAGTGATGGGAGGTACTGGCTACACCTTC
V gene: TRBV14
clone size: .
D gene: .
J gene: TRBJ1-2

CDR3 protein: CASSHSFGEAFF
CDR3 DNA: TGTGCCAGCAGCCACAGCTTCGGTGAAGCTTTCTTT
V gene: TRBV9
clone size: .
D gene: .
J gene: TRBJ1-1

CDR3 protein: CASSLGTAATNEKLFF
CDR3 DNA: TGTGCCAGCAGCTTGGGGACGGCTGCAACTAATGAAAAACTGTTTTTT
V gene: TRBV7-9
clone size: .
D gene: .
J gene: TRBJ1-4

CDR3 protein: CASSSRRTSGETQYF
CDR3 DNA: TGTGCCAGCAGTTCCAGGAGAACTAGCGGGGAGACCCAGTACTTC
V gene: TRBV6-5
clone size: .
D gene: TRBD2
J gene: TRBJ2-5

CDR3 protein: CSVPTVGHHRYGYTF
CDR3 DNA: TGCAGCGTTCCGACTGTGGGACATCACCGGTATGGCTACACCTTC
V gene: TRBV29-1
clone size: once
D gene: .
J gene: TRBJ1-2

CDR3 protein: CSVGGGGGAEAFF
CDR3 DNA: TGCAGCGTTGGTGGGGGGGGAGGGGCTGAAGCTTTCTTT
V gene: TRBV29-1
clone size: .
D gene: .
J gene: TRBJ1-1

CDR3 protein: CAWSVSGNNQPQHF
CDR3 DNA: TGTGCCTGGAGTGTAAGTGGGAACAATCAGCCCCAGCATTTT
V gene: TRBV30
clone size: .
D gene: .
J gene: TRBJ1-5

CDR3 protein: CASSAPTSSYNEQFF
CDR3 DNA: TGTGCCAGCAGTGCCCCGACTAGCTCCTACAATGAGCAGTTCTTC
V gene: TRBV6-1
clone size: .
D gene: .
J gene: TRBJ2-1

CDR3 protein: CASSVGGDRNTIYF
CDR3 DNA: TGTGCCAGCAGCGTAGGAGGGGATCGAAACACCATATATTTT
V gene: TRBV9
clone size: .
D gene: .
J gene: TRBJ1-3

CDR3 protein: CASITTGAPHYGYTF
CDR3 DNA: TGTGCCAGCATAACAACAGGGGCCCCTCACTATGGCTACACCTTC
V gene: TRBV6-1
clone size: .
D gene: TRBD1
J gene: TRBJ1-2

CDR3 protein: CASSQPGQGEAGELFF
CDR3 DNA: TGCGCCAGCAGCCAACCGGGACAGGGGGAAGCCGGGGAGCTGTTTTTT
V gene: TRBV4-1
clone size: .
D gene: TRBD1
J gene: TRBJ2-2

CDR3 protein: CASSRGYNEQFF
CDR3 DNA: TGCGCCAGCAGCCGGGGCTACAATGAGCAGTTCTTC
V gene: TRBV5-1
clone size: .
D gene: .
J gene: TRBJ2-1

CDR3 protein: CASSPLNLDEQFF
CDR3 DNA: TGTGCTAGCAGCCCCCTCAACCTCGATGAGCAGTTCTTC
V gene: TRBV7-7
clone size: .
D gene: .
J gene: TRBJ2-1

CDR3 protein: CASSHQPGQQFF
CDR3 DNA: TGTGCCAGCAGTCACCAACCGGGACAACAGTTCTTC
V gene: TRBV6-1
clone size: .
D gene: .
J gene: TRBJ2-1

CDR3 protein: CASSPGQVPNSPLHF
CDR3 DNA: TGTGCCAGCAGCCCCGGACAGGTGCCCAATTCACCCCTCCACTTT
V gene: TRBV6-1
clone size: .
D gene: TRBD1
J gene: TRBJ1-6

CDR3 protein: CASSPSGLAGSYEQYF
CDR3 DNA: TGTGCCAGCTCACCATCCGGGCTAGCGGGCTCCTACGAGCAGTACTTC
V gene: TRBV18
clone size: few
D gene: TRBD2
J gene: TRBJ2-7

CDR3 protein: CASSVQGASEKLFF
CDR3 DNA: TGCGCCAGCAGCGTACAGGGGGCGTCTGAAAAACTGTTTTTT
V gene: TRBV5-1
clone size: once
D gene: TRBD1
J gene: TRBJ1-4

CDR3 protein: CASNWDAAGRWPQHF
CDR3 DNA: TGTGCCAGTAATTGGGACGCCGCCGGCCGGTGGCCCCAGCATTTT
V gene: TRBV19
clone size: .
D gene: .
J gene: TRBJ1-5

CDR3 protein: CASSLGGTSEYF
CDR3 DNA: TGTGCCAGCAGCTTAGGCGGGACATCGGAGTACTTC
V gene: TRBV7-9
clone size: .
D gene: .
J gene: TRBJ2-7

CDR3 protein: CASSAQGGYGYTF
CDR3 DNA: TGTGCCAGTAGTGCACAGGGAGGCTATGGCTACACCTTC
V gene: TRBV19
clone size: .
D gene: .
J gene: TRBJ1-2

CDR3 protein: CASSDPDSPGVTDTQYF
CDR3 DNA: TGTGCCAGCAGTGACCCTGACAGCCCTGGGGTCACAGATACGCAGTATTTT
V gene: TRBV6-4
clone size: .
D gene: .
J gene: TRBJ2-3

CDR3 protein: CASSPGTLAGQYEQYF
CDR3 DNA: TGCGCCAGCAGCCCGGGGACCCTAGCGGGACAGTACGAGCAGTACTTC
V gene: TRBV5-1
clone size: .
D gene: TRBD2
J gene: TRBJ2-7

CDR3 protein: CASSYRGRSGTDTQYF
CDR3 DNA: TGTGCCAGCAGCTACAGGGGCCGTTCTGGGACAGATACGCAGTATTTT
V gene: TRBV7-8
clone size: .
D gene: TRBD1
J gene: TRBJ2-3

CDR3 protein: CASSYEPGLPSLHF
CDR3 DNA: TGTGCCAGCAGCTATGAACCGGGACTTCCATCCCTCCACTTT
V gene: TRBV5-5
clone size: .
D gene: .
J gene: TRBJ1-6

CDR3 protein: CASSYSRTGGYGYTF
CDR3 DNA: TGTGCCAGCAGTTACTCAAGGACAGGGGGCTATGGCTACACCTTC
V gene: TRBV6-5
clone size: .
D gene: TRBD1
J gene: TRBJ1-2

CDR3 protein: CASSGDRNQPQHF
CDR3 DNA: TGTGCCAGCTCAGGTGACAGGAATCAGCCCCAGCATTTT
V gene: TRBV18
clone size: .
D gene: .
J gene: TRBJ1-5

CDR3 protein: CASSLADSVYGYTF
CDR3 DNA: TGTGCCAGCTCACTCGCGGACAGCGTCTATGGCTACACCTTC
V gene: TRBV18
clone size: .
D gene: .
J gene: TRBJ1-2

CDR3 protein: CASGSGQGPPQHF
CDR3 DNA: TGTGCCAGCGGTAGTGGACAGGGTCCGCCCCAGCATTTT
V gene: TRBV5-6
clone size: .
D gene: TRBD1
J gene: TRBJ1-5

CDR3 protein: CASSFRYGTTYEQYF
CDR3 DNA: TGCGCCAGCAGCTTTCGGTACGGGACTACATACGAGCAGTACTTC
V gene: TRBV4-1
clone size: .
D gene: TRBD2
J gene: TRBJ2-7

CDR3 protein: CAVPMAGVGAGELFF
CDR3 DNA: TGTGCCGTCCCGATGGCGGGGGTCGGTGCCGGGGAGCTGTTTTTT
V gene: TRBV5-4
clone size: few
D gene: TRBD2
J gene: TRBJ2-2

CDR3 protein: CASSIPDRTDQPQHF
CDR3 DNA: TGTGCCAGCAGCATACCAGACAGAACCGATCAGCCCCAGCATTTT
V gene: TRBV21-1
clone size: .
D gene: .
J gene: TRBJ1-5

CDR3 protein: CASSFRGDSPLHF
CDR3 DNA: TGTGCCAGCAGCTTCAGAGGAGATTCACCCCTCCACTTT
V gene: TRBV11-3
clone size: .
D gene: .
J gene: TRBJ1-6

CDR3 protein: CASSPVGGNTGELFF
CDR3 DNA: TGTGCCAGCAGCCCCGTAGGGGGGAACACCGGGGAGCTGTTTTTT
V gene: TRBV6-5
clone size: .
D gene: .
J gene: TRBJ2-2

CDR3 protein: CASSLEGSAQETQYF
CDR3 DNA: TGCGCCAGCAGCTTGGAGGGTAGCGCCCAAGAGACCCAGTACTTC
V gene: TRBV5-1
clone size: .
D gene: .
J gene: TRBJ2-5

CDR3 protein: CASSLERSVGGRDEQFF
CDR3 DNA: TGTGCCAGCAGCTTAGAGAGGTCGGTGGGGGGGCGGGATGAGCAGTTCTTC
V gene: TRBV7-3
clone size: once
D gene: .
J gene: TRBJ2-1